This T cell receptor beta chain derives from a study of CD8+ T cells in alopecia areata. Turning to the study itself: Oral tofacitinib (5 to 10 mg twice daily) was administered to treated patients. Scoring of treated patients' severity used the percentage of affected scalp area. Study findings and constraints: Scalp sequencing also captures normal skin's resident alphabeta T cells.

A note on this clone: The antigen is not known.

Following RNA extraction, reverse transcription yielded cDNA that acted as the sequencing template. Sequencing used immunoSEQ multiplex PCR; TCRdb keeps in-frame clones, though not all of them. There are around 170,000 clones in the sample; 51% occur only once, and over 9.5% lies in the top ten. Trimming cost V 11 bases and J 5 bases; bases outside gene matches: 11. The germline CDR1 and CDR2 sequences are WSHSY and SAAADI. The length of the CDR3 is 13 residues. This sample's treatment: oral pan-JAK inhibitor, 5-10 mg twice daily. Peripheral blood, together with lesional scalp punch biopsies, was collected from alopecia areata patients.

The sample was CD8+ T cells sorted from blood, taken at roughly week 52, from a patient treated with tofacitinib. The clonotype was recovered from a human donor with alopecia areata. The chain joins TRBV10-2 to TRBJ2-5, with 7 positions matching TRBD2. The CDR3 is CASARGGAETQYF. For the CDR3, the DNA is TGCGCCTCAGCGAGGGGAGGGGCTGAGACCCAGTACTTC.